The source of this TCR beta chain is a study of cytotoxic CD8 clonotypes in ibrutinib-treated CLL. The wider study: Around 25 partial and 2 complete responses; at median approximately 68 months, approximately 15 remitted, about twelve progressed. Treatment had run for a median about 12 months, range 6 to 36, when response samples were taken. Samples showed on average about 240,000 productive templates and tens of thousands of productive rearrangements.

A remark on this clone: The target antigen is unknown.

Method: immunoSEQ multiplex PCR; TCRdb's copy keeps in-frame clones and lacks some. The profile shows approximately 15,000 clones, roughly 68% of them singletons. General study points: Public clonotypes showed up rarely, and on treatment they shrank or held steady.

The CDR3 runs 15 residues. The V gene end was trimmed by 5 bases and the J gene end by 0 bases; junction bases not matched to a gene: 8. Germline V gives CDR1 GTSNPN, CDR2 SVGIG (reference sequence). V is TRBV30 and J is TRBJ2-7; TRBD1 matches 9 bases. The receptor was derived from a human donor with chronic lymphocytic leukemia. Sequenced material: PBMCs, taken before ibrutinib treatment. CDR3 sequence (DNA): TGTGCCTGGGGTGCCGGGACAGGGAGCTCCTACGAGCAGTACTTC. Its protein product is CAWGAGTGSSYEQYF.